These 6 T cell receptor beta chains were sequenced from one sample in a study of sequential checkpoint blockade in melanoma. Treatment described: randomized to nivolumab then ipilimumab (arm A) or the reverse (arm B). This table comes from immunoSEQ multiplex PCR, and its TCRdb copy is limited to in-frame clones, with some not included. The sample lists nearly 11,000 clones, approximately 80% occurring once. Sequenced here: CD8+ T cells sorted from blood (inferred from file names), sampled from a patient given nivolumab and ipilimumab in sequence. The source of these receptors is a human donor with melanoma.

The gene calls are TRBV28 and TRBJ1-2; TRBD1 agrees at 9 bases. After removal of 6 bases from V and 1 base from J, the junction contained 6 bases not matched to a gene. Germline assignment: CDR1 MDHEN and CDR2 SYDVKM. The CDR3 has 15 amino acids. CDR3: CASSEDRGGNYGYTF. The CDR3 DNA sequence: TGTGCCAGCAGCGAAGACAGGGGGGGTAACTATGGCTACACCTTC.

CDR3 region: CSVVGQSSYNEQFF. CDR3 coding DNA: TGCAGCGTTGTGGGACAGAGCTCCTACAATGAGCAGTTCTTC. This sequence joins TRBV29-1 and TRBJ2-1; TRBD1 aligns across 7 bases. Trimming cost V 4 bases and J 0 bases; bases outside gene matches: 3. Germline V lookup: CDR1 SQVTM, CDR2 ANQGSEA. There are 14 residues in the CDR3.

This clone came up a few times. The rearrangement joins TRBV6-1 to TRBJ2-1; a possible D gene is TRBD2 (6 bases). CDR3 length equals 15 residues. The germline V gene has CDR1 MNHNS and CDR2 SASEGT. The V gene lost 1 base and the J gene lost 6 bases, with 13 bases spanning the gap. The CDR3 DNA is TGTGCCAGCAGTGAAGGGGTAGCGGAGCCCAATGAGCAGTTCTTC. Protein sequence: CASSEGVAEPNEQFF.

This clone was picked up one time. The chain joins TRBV5-4 to TRBJ2-7; D is possibly TRBD1 (6 bases). The germline V gene has CDR1 SGHNT and CDR2 YYREEE (reference sequence). The V and J ends lost 0 bases and 6 bases respectively, with 16 bases between them. CDR3 length: 15 amino acids. For the CDR3, the DNA is TGTGCCAGCAGCTTGGGGACAGTGGTTGGTGGCGAGCAGTACTTC. It yields the protein CASSLGTVVGGEQYF.

V usage is TRBV4-1 and J usage is TRBJ2-7; D might be TRBD1 (5 bases). The CDR3 covers 13 residues. Germline assignment: CDR1 MGHRA and CDR2 YSYEKL. V lost 0 bases, J lost 7 bases, and 10 bases lay in between. CDR3 DNA: TGCGCCAGCAGCCAAGATCCCAGGGTGGAGCAGTACTTC. Its protein is CASSQDPRVEQYF.

The V and J genes are TRBV13 and TRBJ1-2; D is perhaps TRBD1 (5 bases). Per the germline V gene, CDR1 is PRHDT and CDR2 is FYEKMQ (reference sequence). The CDR3 runs to 15 residues. V was cut by 4 bases and J by 4 bases, with 16 bases left in between. CDR3 protein: CASSSGSPTFYGYTF. The CDR3 nucleotides read TGTGCCAGCAGCTCAGGGAGTCCTACTTTCTATGGCTACACCTTC.